The clone carrying this T cell receptor beta chain counts as medium-sized. Its antigen is not identified. This record belongs to a study of metastatic and nonmetastatic thyroid tumors. For the study at large: Repertoire data that came from the blood and tumor or nodule tissue of malignant and benign thyroid patients were compared.

Until they underwent thyroid surgery, no patient had received any treatment. Study outcomes and limitations: Significantly greater TCR beta diversity was reportedly found in malignant thyroid tumors than in benign nodules (in blood and tumor).

Original processing methods: The study built a papillary thyroid cancer distant-metastasis classifier from CDR3 differences across clinicopathological groups. TCRdb re-called the PCR reads via MiXCR. TCRdb assigned the V and J calls; the authors' analysis was not used. The data contain about 24,000 clones, around 20% of them singletons. Germline V gene data show CDR1 as MNHNY and CDR2 as SVGAGI (reference sequence). The CDR3 sequence is 14 residues long. Trimming took off 0 bases at V and 4 bases at J, with 7 bases between the two ends. Sequenced sample: blood. The sequence came from a male donor with papillary thyroid cancer or a benign thyroid nodule (not recorded which). Some clones in this sample may be carry-over from other donors' samples. The chain joins TRBV6-6 to TRBJ2-1, with no clear D. This CDR3 is CASSYSRVYNEQFF. DNA for the CDR3: TGTGCCAGCAGTTACTCACGCGTATACAATGAGCAGTTCTTC.